Presented here are 4 T cell receptor beta chains from one specimen sequenced in a study of CD8 T cell repertoires and HIV-1 epitope variants. Produced via immunoSEQ multiplex PCR; TCRdb's table is partial and in-frame only. The repertoire holds around 5,800 clones, just over 65% seen once, with 42% in the top ten. Antigens of these TCRs are unknown. Sequencing was performed on cultured CD8+ T cells derived from PBMCs. The receptor set was obtained from a male donor with HIV.

The gene calls are TRBV28 and TRBJ2-7, with a weak D call TRBD2 (6 bases). The V gene's germline CDR1 is MDHEN and CDR2 SYDVKM. Between the trimmed V and J ends, which lost 6 bases and 5 bases, there was a span of 17 bases. This CDR3 comprises 14 residues. The CDR3 DNA follows: TGTGCCAGCAGCGAAACACGGAGGGGCGACGAGCAGTACTTC. Its translation is CASSETRRGDEQYF.

In DNA form, the CDR3 reads TGTGCCAGCAGGCCAGCTGGAGGGCCGGGCAATGAGCAGTTCTTC. This codes for CASRPAGGPGNEQFF. The chain recombines TRBV13 with TRBJ2-1; TRBD2 is a possible D gene (6 bases). V was trimmed by 6 bases and J by 6 bases, leaving 18 bases between them. Germline values: CDR1 PRHDT, CDR2 FYEKMQ (reference sequence). The CDR3 covers 15 residues.

The genes are TRBV5-6 and TRBJ2-7; TRBD1 matches 7 bases. The CDR3 sequence is 15 residues long. The germline V gene has CDR1 SGHDT and CDR2 YYEEEE. J was trimmed by 4 bases and V by 6 bases; bases with no gene match: 13. The CDR3 DNA sequence: TGTGCCAGCACCGGGGTAGAGACAGGGAATTACGAGCAGTACTTC. This translates into CASTGVETGNYEQYF.

The chain recombines TRBV19 with TRBJ2-1; D gene ambiguous. CDR1 and CDR2 from the germline V gene are LNHDA and SQIVND (reference sequence). The length of the CDR3 is 11 residues. Trimming cost V 3 bases and J 6 bases, with 3 bases left between them. DNA for the CDR3: TGTGCCAGTAGTATGGGCAATGAGCAGTTCTTC. It yields the protein CASSMGNEQFF. Drawing the rest from reference TRBV19 and TRBJ2-1, the complete variable domain is DGGITQSPKYLFRKEGQNVTLSCEQNLNHDAMYWYRQDPGQGLRLIYYSQIVNDFQKGDIAEGYSVSREKKESFPLTVTSAQKNPTAFYLCASSMGNEQFFGPGTRLTVL.